This is a list of T cell receptor beta chains from one sample in a study of regulatory T cells in long-lasting Graves disease. TCRdb passed the multiplex PCR reads through MiXCR, listing each CDR3 protein once. The table lists 450,000 or so distinct CDR3 sequences, about a fifth of them singletons, with roughly 8% in the top ten. Sequencing was performed on peripheral blood mononuclear cells (PBMCs), taken when the disease was refractory, from a patient treated with antithyroid drugs. These receptors were obtained from a female donor with Graves disease. Both conserved end residues are part of each CDR3. The D gene is left open where the match is weak. Only some rows state a clone size, as once, few, many or a class for expanded clones.

j_call clone_size v_call d_call cdr3_aa cdr3_nt
TRBJ1-1 NA TRBV7-9 NA CASSLGFGGTEAFF TGTGCCAGCAGCTTAGGTTTCGGGGGAACTGAAGCTTTCTTT
TRBJ1-4 NA TRBV7-3 TRBD1 CASSMTGGPGVELFF TGTGCCAGCAGCATGACAGGGGGCCCCGGCGTGGAACTGTTTTTT
TRBJ1-1 many TRBV6-1 NA CASSALQVNTEAFF TGTGCCAGCAGTGCCTTGCAGGTTAACACTGAAGCTTTCTTT
TRBJ2-7 few TRBV7-2 NA CASSLGGSQDEQYF TGTGCCAGCAGCTTAGGGGGCTCTCAGGACGAGCAGTACTTC
TRBJ2-4 few TRBV11-1 TRBD1 CASSSETGFNIQYF TGTGCCAGCAGCTCCGAGACAGGGTTTAACATTCAGTACTTC
TRBJ2-7 many TRBV28 NA CASSLGGGLPRYEQYF TGTGCCAGCAGTTTAGGCGGGGGCCTTCCTCGCTACGAGCAGTACTTC
TRBJ2-3 NA TRBV13 TRBD2 CASSMLAGGTDTQYF TGTGCCAGCAGCATGCTAGCGGGAGGCACAGATACGCAGTATTTT
TRBJ2-7 many TRBV6-1 NA CASSPAGTYEQYF TGTGCCAGCAGCCCAGCAGGTACCTACGAGCAGTACTTC
TRBJ1-1 NA TRBV27 NA CASRGGANEAFF TGTGCCAGCAGGGGGGGGGCGAATGAAGCTTTCTTT
TRBJ2-7 many TRBV29-1 TRBD1 CSVGADRTIPSYEQYF TGCAGCGTTGGGGCGGACAGGACCATCCCCTCCTACGAGCAGTACTTC
TRBJ2-7 NA TRBV19 NA CASSIQTEDEQYF TGTGCCAGTAGTATCCAGACTGAGGACGAGCAGTACTTC
TRBJ2-3 NA TRBV7-8 TRBD2 CASSSRTSGLTTDTQYF TGTGCCAGCAGCTCTCGCACTAGCGGACTCACCACAGATACGCAGTATTTT
TRBJ1-1 NA TRBV6-2/TRBV6-3 NA CATKDSSRQGSTEAFF TGTGCCACCAAAGACTCTTCCCGTCAAGGGAGCACTGAAGCTTTCTTT
TRBJ2-3 few TRBV6-1 NA CASREGDTQYF TGTGCCAGCAGGGAAGGAGATACGCAGTATTTT
TRBJ2-4 few TRBV30 NA CAWSGLGGAKNIQYF TGTGCCTGGAGTGGCTTGGGGGGAGCCAAAAACATTCAGTACTTC
TRBJ1-2 few TRBV4-1 NA CASSQVGRSYGYTF TGCGCCAGCAGCCAAGTGGGCCGCTCCTATGGCTACACCTTC
TRBJ1-4 many TRBV28 NA CASSLAPRALFF TGTGCCAGCAGTTTAGCGCCAAGGGCGTTGTTTTTT
TRBJ1-1 many TRBV19 NA CASSKGQTNTEAFF TGTGCCAGTAGTAAAGGACAGACGAACACTGAAGCTTTCTTT
TRBJ1-2 many TRBV6-1 NA CASSEALTLNYGYTF TGTGCCAGCAGTGAAGCGCTCACCCTTAACTATGGCTACACCTTC
TRBJ2-1 NA TRBV11-2 TRBD2 CASSPRIRAVSGGYNEQFF TGTGCCAGCAGCCCACGAATCCGCGCGGTTAGCGGGGGATACAATGAGCAGTTCTTC